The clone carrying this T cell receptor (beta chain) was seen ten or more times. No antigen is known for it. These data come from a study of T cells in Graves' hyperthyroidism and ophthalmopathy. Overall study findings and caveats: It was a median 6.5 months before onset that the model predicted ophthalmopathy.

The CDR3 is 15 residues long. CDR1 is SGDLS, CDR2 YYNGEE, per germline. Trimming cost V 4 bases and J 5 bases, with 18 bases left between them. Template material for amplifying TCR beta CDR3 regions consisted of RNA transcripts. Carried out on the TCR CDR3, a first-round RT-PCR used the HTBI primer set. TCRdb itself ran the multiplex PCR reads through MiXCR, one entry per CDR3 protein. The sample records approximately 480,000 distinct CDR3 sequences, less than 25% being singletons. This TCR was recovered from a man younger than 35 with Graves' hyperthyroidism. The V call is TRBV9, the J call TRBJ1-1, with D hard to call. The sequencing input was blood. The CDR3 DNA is TGTGCCAGCAGCCTAGACCTGGAGGGAAGGACTGAAGCTTTCTTT. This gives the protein CASSLDLEGRTEAFF.